This T cell receptor beta chain emerged from a study of blood T cell repertoires in COVID-19. Study-level background: The origin of the acute and convalescent COVID-19 samples was the United States, Italy and Spain.

Using immunoSEQ multiplex PCR, the repertoire was profiled, and TCRdb retains in-frame clones only, with some absent. Of a few hundred thousand clones listed, 80% to 90% were seen once; the top ten hold approximately 4.2%. This CDR3 spans 14 amino acids. The V gene end was trimmed by 5 bases and the J gene end by 0 bases; junction bases not matched to a gene: 4. The germline V gene encodes CDR1 MDHEN and CDR2 SYDVKM. The sample taken for sequencing was PBMCs or T cells enriched from blood (not recorded which). The receptor was isolated from a woman aged 25 to 39 who had recovered from COVID-19. This chain joins TRBV28 and TRBJ2-7; 7 nucleotides line up with TRBD1. The CDR3, as DNA: TGTGCCAGCAGTGAGGGACAGAGCTCCTACGAGCAGTACTTC. Translating it yields CASSEGQSSYEQYF. The variable domain in full, completed from reference TRBV28 and TRBJ2-7, reads DVKVTQSSRYLVKRTGEKVFLECVQDMDHENMFWYRQDPGLGLRLIYFSYDVKMKEKGDIPEGYSVSREKKERFSLILESASTNQTSMYLCASSEGQSSYEQYFGPGTRLTVT.